Below, one T cell receptor (beta chain) is given with its context. The data originate from a study of blood T cells in healthy people across ages. Using a J-beta primer mix together with a sample-barcoded 5' primer, a second PCR was run for roughly 7 to 11 cycles. In TCRdb, the 5' RACE reads were re-called with MiXCR into one record per CDR3 protein. The sample holds 800,000 to 900,000 distinct CDR3 sequences, 62% seen once. The sequence was collected from a man between 25 and 39 years old in good health. The source material was blood.

CDR3 residues: CASSQDRVRQGQETQYF. The CDR3 coding sequence is TGTGCCAGCAGCCAAGACAGGGTCCGTCAGGGGCAAGAGACCCAGTACTTC. V and J are TRBV4-2 and TRBJ2-4; perhaps TRBD1 as D (6 bases). The J call may be incorrect, as the DNA end agrees better with TRBJ2-5. Germline V gene sequence: CDR1 LGHNA, CDR2 YNFKEQ. This CDR3 comprises 17 residues.